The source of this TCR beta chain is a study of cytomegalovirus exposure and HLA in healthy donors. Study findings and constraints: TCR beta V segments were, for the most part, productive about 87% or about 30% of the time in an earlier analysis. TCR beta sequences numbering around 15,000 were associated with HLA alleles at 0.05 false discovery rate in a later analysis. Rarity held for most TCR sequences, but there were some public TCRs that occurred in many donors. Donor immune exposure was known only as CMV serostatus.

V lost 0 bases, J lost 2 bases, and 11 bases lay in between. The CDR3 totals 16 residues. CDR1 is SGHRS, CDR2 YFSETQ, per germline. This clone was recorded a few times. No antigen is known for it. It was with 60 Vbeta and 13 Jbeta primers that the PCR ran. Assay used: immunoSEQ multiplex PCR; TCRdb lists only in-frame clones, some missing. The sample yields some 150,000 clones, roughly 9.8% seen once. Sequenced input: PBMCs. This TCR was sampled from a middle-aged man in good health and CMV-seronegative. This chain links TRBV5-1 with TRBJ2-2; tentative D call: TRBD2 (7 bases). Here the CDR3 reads CASSLEGGPNTGELFF. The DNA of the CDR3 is TGCGCCAGCAGCTTGGAGGGGGGGCCCAACACCGGGGAGCTGTTTTTT. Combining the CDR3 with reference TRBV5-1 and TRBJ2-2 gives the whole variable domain KAGVTQTPRYLIKTRGQQVTLSCSPISGHRSVSWYQQTPGQGLQFLFEYFSETQRNKGNFPGRFSGRQFSNSRSEMNVSTLELGDSALYLCASSLEGGPNTGELFFGEGSRLTVL.